This T cell receptor (beta chain) emerged from a study of cytomegalovirus exposure and HLA in healthy donors. The PCR employed 60 Vbeta primers together with 13 Jbeta primers. Measured with immunoSEQ multiplex PCR; TCRdb has only the in-frame clones, and not every one. This table holds approximately 180,000 clones, 84% found once. On this clone itself: No antigen is known for it.

Whole-study results and caveats: In a later analysis, at a false discovery rate of 0.05, under 20,000 TCR beta sequences matched HLA alleles. Donors were assumed by presence/absence analyses to have roughly uniform sequencing depth.

V shed 0 bases, J shed 6 bases, and the junction held 13 bases outside the gene matches. Germline V CDR1 and CDR2: SGDLS, YYNGEE. CDR3 length: 18 residues. Material: PBMCs. The sequence derives from a girl aged 10 to 17 in good health and CMV-seropositive. This chain links TRBV9 with TRBJ2-7, with 12 bases identical to TRBD2. This CDR3 is CASSVGPLAGGQQGEQYF. Here the CDR3 DNA reads TGTGCCAGCAGCGTAGGGCCCCTAGCGGGGGGGCAACAGGGCGAGCAGTACTTC.